One sample yielded the 24 T cell receptor beta chains listed below, sequenced in a study of blood T cells in healthy people across ages (dated by TCRdb to between 2015 and 2016). Libraries were prepared through 5' RACE. TCRdb lists the instrument as Illumina HiSeq 2500. A second PCR of roughly 7 to 11 cycles was performed with a sample-barcoded 5' primer and a J-beta primer mix. The public sequencing data were trimmed at Q25 with fastp and processed into clonotypes with MiXCR by TCRdb, which kept only in-frame beta chains. Rows merge per CDR3 protein into single entries with the most common DNA and genes. Here the sample has hundreds of thousands of distinct CDR3 sequences; about 34% occur a single time. Approximately 15% of the sample lies in the top ten. The specimen was blood. These receptors were obtained from a woman older than 75 in good health. Donor details come from another sample of the same person, matched by shared clones.

The chain carries TRBV29-1 and TRBJ2-7, with D possibly called TRBD1 or TRBD2 (5 bases each). CDR1 and CDR2 (germline): SQVTM, ANQGSEA. The CDR3 is made up of 14 amino acids. V was trimmed by 6 bases and J by 5 bases, leaving 20 bases between them. The DNA for the CDR3 is TGCAGCGTCAGTACGTGGGACCGGAACAACGAGCAGTACTTC. It specifies CSVSTWDRNNEQYF.

This clonotype was seen a handful of times. A much larger clone differs by one base, so this may be a read error. The V and J genes are TRBV2 and TRBJ2-1; weak D call: TRBD1 (5 bases). Judging by the DNA end, TRBJ2-7 fits better; the J call may be wrong. The CDR3 totals 16 residues. The germline V gene encodes CDR1 SNHLY and CDR2 FYNNEI. The CDR3 loop reads CASSDPRAPHYNEQYF. CDR3 DNA: TGTGCCAGCAGTGACCCCAGGGCACCCCACTACAATGAGCAGTACTTC.

This clonotype was counted only a few times. The chain couples TRBV11-2 to TRBJ1-1; maybe TRBD1 (5 bases). Germline-derived CDR1 and CDR2 are SGHAT and FQNNGV. The CDR3 totals 13 residues. Trimming cost V 0 bases and J 8 bases, with 10 bases left between them. The CDR3 region is CASSLDRGREAFF. The DNA for the CDR3 is TGTGCCAGCAGCTTAGATCGGGGACGGGAAGCTTTCTTT.

V and J are TRBV29-1 and TRBJ2-1, with 9 nucleotides matching TRBD1. The CDR3 covers 13 residues. V was clipped by 7 bases and J by 9 bases; unmatched bases: 10. Germline V lookup: CDR1 SQVTM, CDR2 ANQGSEA. CDR3 sequence (DNA): TGCAGCGGACGGGACAGGGAGGTCTCTGAGCAGTTCTTC. Its protein is CSGRDREVSEQFF.

This clonotype was counted many times. The chain uses TRBV10-2 and TRBJ2-5, with D hard to call. This CDR3 spans 13 amino acids. Germline CDR1 is WSHSY and CDR2 is SAAADI. Trimming took off 2 bases at V and 1 base at J, with 5 bases between the two ends. The CDR3 is CASSEAGQETQYF. The CDR3 bases are TGCGCCAGCAGTGAGGCCGGCCAAGAGACCCAGTACTTC.

V gene TRBV5-5 combines with J gene TRBJ1-2, with D hard to call. The V gene's germline CDR1 is SGHKS and CDR2 YYEKEE (reference sequence). V was clipped by 6 bases and J by 4 bases, with 22 bases between them. The CDR3 runs to 16 residues. CDR3 residues: CASTPHPHPVLYGYTF. The CDR3 nucleotides read TGTGCCAGCACTCCTCATCCGCACCCGGTACTCTATGGCTACACCTTC.

This chain uses TRBV20-1 with TRBJ2-7; TRBD1 agrees at 9 bases. The junction had 4 bases not matched to a gene; V was cut back by 6 bases and J by 4 bases. Germline V lookup: CDR1 DFQATT, CDR2 SNEGSKA (reference sequence). This CDR3 contains 12 residues. This CDR3 is CSALQGAYEQYF. The CDR3 DNA follows: TGCAGTGCCCTACAGGGGGCTTACGAGCAGTACTTC.

This chain uses TRBV20-1 with TRBJ2-1, with unresolved D. This CDR3 is built from 11 residues. CDR1 and CDR2 (germline): DFQATT, SNEGSKA (reference sequence). Trimming stripped 3 bases from V and 5 bases from J, with 5 bases between. The CDR3 loop reads CSARANNEQFF. In DNA form, the CDR3 reads TGCAGTGCTAGGGCTAACAATGAGCAGTTCTTC.

Remarks on this clonotype: This may be a read error, as it is one base from a much larger clone. J is TRBJ2-3 and V is TRBV12-3 or TRBV12-4, with TRBD2 as a possible D gene (5 bases). The germline V and J ends were trimmed by 6 bases and 4 bases, with 14 bases remaining between them. This CDR3 is 14 amino acids long. CDR3 bases: TGTGCCAGCAGGCTTGGAGAGGGATCAGATACGCAGTATTTT. It yields the protein CASRLGEGSDTQYF.

V gene TRBV12-3 or TRBV12-4 combines with J gene TRBJ2-1, with a tentative D call TRBD2 (6 bases). V was clipped by 6 bases and J by 4 bases, with 13 bases between them. The CDR3 is made up of 14 amino acids. The CDR3, as DNA: TGTGCCAGCAGGAGTATACTAGCTTACAATGAGCAGTTCTTC. Its protein is CASRSILAYNEQFF.

This clonotype was observed at least ten times. The J gene is TRBJ2-3, the V gene TRBV4-3, with 8 bases matching TRBD2. The CDR3 length is 15 residues. Germline V gives CDR1 LGHNA, CDR2 YSLEER. Trimming took 4 bases from V and 4 from J; bases not matched to a gene: 7. The CDR3 reads CASSPGTSSSDTQYF. In DNA form, the CDR3 reads TGCGCCAGCAGCCCCGGGACTAGTTCTTCAGATACGCAGTATTTT.

This clonotype occurred many times. The chain is built from TRBV12-3 or TRBV12-4 and TRBJ1-2; no clear D. Trimming cost V 0 bases and J 0 bases, with 2 bases left between them. The CDR3 covers 13 residues. The CDR3 coding sequence is TGTGCCAGCAGTTTAGCGGCTAACTATGGCTACACCTTC. Encoded protein: CASSLAANYGYTF.

This clonotype was picked up one time. A much larger clone sits a single nucleotide away, making a read error possible. The chain carries TRBV6-1 and TRBJ2-7; D may match TRBD1 or TRBD2 (6 bases each). The J call may be incorrect, as the DNA end agrees better with TRBJ2-5. CDR3 size: 14 residues. CDR1 and CDR2 (germline): MNHNS, SASEGT. CDR3 sequence: CASRERGARETQYF. The CDR3 bases are TGTGCCAGCAGGGAGAGGGGGGCGAGGGAGACCCAGTACTTC.

This clonotype was observed many times. This chain joins TRBV6-1 and TRBJ2-5, with a weak D call TRBD2 (6 bases). This CDR3 has 15 amino acids. Trimming stripped 2 bases from V and 5 bases from J, with 15 bases between. Germline CDR1 MNHNS, CDR2 SASEGT. The CDR3, as DNA: TGTGCCAGCAGTGAATGGGGAGGATTCGGGGAGACCCAGTACTTC. As protein: CASSEWGGFGETQYF.

This rearrangement joins TRBV12-5 to TRBJ1-1; maybe TRBD1 (5 bases). V lost 2 bases, J lost 0 bases, and 13 bases lay in between. The CDR3 is 16 residues long. Germline loops: CDR1 LGHNT, CDR2 FRNRAP. As DNA, the CDR3 is TGTGCTAGTGGTTTGCTTAGCTGGGGGGTGAACACTGAAGCTTTCTTT. The encoded protein is CASGLLSWGVNTEAFF. The whole variable domain, filled in from reference TRBV12-5 and TRBJ1-1, reads DARVTQTPRHKVTEMGQEVTMRCQPILGHNTVFWYRQTMMQGLELLAYFRNRAPLDDSGMPKDRFSAEMPDATLATLKIQPSEPRDSAVYFCASGLLSWGVNTEAFFGQGTRLTVV.

Ten or more counts support this clonotype. J is TRBJ2-1 and V is TRBV5-5; a possible D gene is TRBD1 (5 bases). CDR1 is SGHKS, CDR2 YYEKEE, per germline (reference sequence). This CDR3 spans 16 amino acids. The germline V and J ends were trimmed by 2 bases and 2 bases, with 14 bases remaining between them. This CDR3 is CASSLTPTDTYNEQFF. CDR3 coding DNA: TGTGCCAGCAGCTTAACCCCGACAGACACCTACAATGAGCAGTTCTTC.

This clonotype occurred many times. V and J are TRBV18 and TRBJ2-7; D gene unclear. Germline assignment: CDR1 KGHSH and CDR2 LQKENI. CDR3 size: 12 residues. V lost 1 base, J lost 3 bases, and 4 bases lay in between. This chain's CDR3 is CASSPRRYEQYF. For the CDR3, the DNA is TGTGCCAGCTCACCACGGCGCTACGAGCAGTACTTC.

This clonotype was detected only a few times. This sequence joins TRBV9 and TRBJ2-2; D gene unclear. The germline CDR1 and CDR2 sequences are SGDLS and YYNGEE. The CDR3 runs to 14 residues. V lost 0 bases and J lost 5, with 8 bases in between. The CDR3 DNA reads as TGTGCCAGCAGCGTAGGGCCTAGTACCGGGGAGCTGTTTTTT. Protein sequence: CASSVGPSTGELFF. Full variable domain (outside the CDR3, taken from reference TRBV9 and TRBJ2-2): DSGVTQTPKHLITATGQRVTLRCSPRSGDLSVYWYQQSLDQGLQFLIQYYNGEERAKGNILERFSAQQFPDLHSELNLSSLELGDSALYFCASSVGPSTGELFFGEGSRLTVL.

This clonotype was observed many times. This chain uses TRBV6-2 or TRBV6-3 with TRBJ2-1, with 9 bases identical to TRBD2. This CDR3 contains 15 residues. Trimming took 8 bases from V and 4 from J; bases not matched to a gene: 9. The V gene's germline CDR1 is MNHEY and CDR2 SVGEGT. The CDR3: CASGALAGIYNEQFF. For the CDR3, the DNA is TGTGCCAGCGGGGCACTAGCGGGTATATACAATGAGCAGTTCTTC.

This clonotype was picked up a small number of times. This chain links TRBV27 with TRBJ1-1, with a weak D call TRBD1 (5 bases). Trimming left V 6 bases short and J 5 bases short, with 13 bases between. The CDR3 length is 13 residues. CDR1 is MNHEY, CDR2 SMNVEV, per germline (reference sequence). DNA for the CDR3: TGTGCCAGCAGGTTCAATGAGGGGACTGAAGCTTTCTTT. Protein: CASRFNEGTEAFF.

The chain employs TRBV6-2 or TRBV6-3 and TRBJ2-5; no clear D. Germline V gene sequence: CDR1 MNHEY, CDR2 SVGEGT. This CDR3 comprises 12 residues. The V gene lost 4 bases and the J gene lost 7 bases, with 10 bases spanning the gap. The CDR3 loop is CASSSPVGTQYF. Here the CDR3 DNA reads TGTGCCAGCAGTTCCCCCGTCGGGACCCAGTACTTC.

This rearrangement joins TRBV20-1 to TRBJ2-5; 9 nucleotides align to TRBD1. With the DNA end fitting TRBJ2-7 better, the J assignment may be wrong. The length of the CDR3 is 15 residues. Germline lookup yields CDR1 DFQATT and CDR2 SNEGSKA (reference sequence). The CDR3 DNA is TGCAGTGCTAGTCCCGGGACAGGGACATTCTACGAGCAGTACTTC. Translating gives CSASPGTGTFYEQYF.

Comments on this clonotype: Just one base apart from a much larger clone, this may be a read error. J is TRBJ2-7 and V is TRBV7-3, with 8 nucleotides matching TRBD2. This CDR3 region has 16 residues. Per the germline V gene, CDR1 is SGHTA and CDR2 is FQGTGA. Trimming at V came to 1 base and at J to 10 bases, leaving 15 bases not matched to a gene. The CDR3 loop is CASSLRGGGPPESQYF. The CDR3 coding sequence is TGTGCCAGCAGCTTAAGAGGCGGGGGGCCGCCAGAGTCCCAGTACTTC. The full variable domain, rest sourced from reference TRBV7-3 and TRBJ2-7, is GAGVSQTPSNKVTEKGKYVELRCDPISGHTALYWYRQSLGQGPEFLIYFQGTGAADDSGLPNDRFFAVRPEGSVSTLKIQRTERGDSAVYLCASSLRGGGPPESQYFGPGTRLTVT.

The chain recombines TRBV12-3 or TRBV12-4 with TRBJ2-7; 9 bases match TRBD1. The CDR3 covers 16 residues. Trimming cost V 7 bases and J 3 bases; bases outside gene matches: 13. This chain's CDR3 is CASNKAGQGIVYEQYF. CDR3 coding DNA: TGTGCCAGCAACAAGGCGGGACAGGGCATCGTCTACGAGCAGTACTTC.